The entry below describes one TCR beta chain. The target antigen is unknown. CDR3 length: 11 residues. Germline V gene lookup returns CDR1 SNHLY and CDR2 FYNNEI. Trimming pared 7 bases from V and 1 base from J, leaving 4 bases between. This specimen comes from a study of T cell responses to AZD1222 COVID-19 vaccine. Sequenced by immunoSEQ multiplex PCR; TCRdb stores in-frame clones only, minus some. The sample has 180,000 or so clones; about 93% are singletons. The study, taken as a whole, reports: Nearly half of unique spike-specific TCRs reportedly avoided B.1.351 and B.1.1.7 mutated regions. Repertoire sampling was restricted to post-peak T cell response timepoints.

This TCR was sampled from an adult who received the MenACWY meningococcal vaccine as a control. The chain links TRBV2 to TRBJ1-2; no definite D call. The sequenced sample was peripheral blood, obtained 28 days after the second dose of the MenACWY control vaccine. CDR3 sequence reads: CASTLNYGYTF. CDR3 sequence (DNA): TGTGCCAGCACTCTTAACTATGGCTACACCTTC.